The rows below give T cell receptor beta chains drawn from one sample of a study of T cells in Graves' hyperthyroidism and ophthalmopathy. TCRdb ran MiXCR on the multiplex PCR reads and lists one entry per CDR3 protein. The sample yields approximately 410,000 distinct CDR3 sequences, roughly 13% seen once. Sequenced input: blood. The source of these receptors is a woman under 30 with Graves' hyperthyroidism. Each CDR3 is given without its conserved first and last residue.

>12|TRBV20-1|TRBJ2-7
SAPSSGSWYEQY
>14|TRBV9|TRBJ2-2
ASSPGTSGLPGELF
>11|TRBV24-1|TRBJ2-4
ATSENALDIQY
>10|TRBV30|TRBJ2-7
ALGPGVYEQY
>13|TRBV13|TRBJ2-7
ASSDRTSAPYEQY
>12|TRBV6-1|TRBJ2-1
ASSRGTGMDEQF
>13|TRBV15|TRBJ2-3
ATSRVRGFTDTQY
>12|TRBV30|TRBJ2-1
AWSVHSSYNEQF
>15|TRBV9|TRBJ1-2
ASSVDPQTPRNYGYT
>12|TRBV27|TRBJ2-7
ASSHTSGGYEQY
>12|TRBV4-1|TRBJ1-1
ASSHPQQNTEAF
>13|TRBV20-1|TRBJ1-1
SARDSARANTEAF
>13|TRBV12-3/TRBV12-4|TRBJ2-7
ASSLAGTGFYEQY
>13|TRBV28|TRBJ1-5
ASRAWTVSNQPQH
>13|TRBV28|TRBJ2-5
ASSLRRWYQETQY
>13|TRBV11-2|TRBJ2-7
ASSSGLAGVYEQY
>16|TRBV6-1|TRBJ2-6
ASSHFDRRLSGANVLT
>12|TRBV12-3/TRBV12-4|TRBJ1-1
ASSSRDTDNEAF
>15|TRBV27|TRBJ2-1
ASSRSFRTGDFNEQF
>13|TRBV5-1|TRBJ1-2
ASSLVGERVDGYT
>14|TRBV5-1|TRBJ2-2
ASSPRTGGARGELF
>13|TRBV18|TRBJ1-1
ASSPRPGGDTEAF
>12|TRBV5-1|TRBJ2-7
ASSHGGGAHEQY
>10|TRBV12-3/TRBV12-4|TRBJ2-2
ASSLDPGELF
>12|TRBV27|TRBJ2-7
AAASGDSSYEQY
>11|TRBV18|TRBJ1-4
ASSQGSNEKLF
>12|TRBV9|TRBJ2-7
ASSFDGSQYEQY
>14|TRBV13|TRBJ2-5
ASSSGRRGNQETQY
>10|TRBV20-1|TRBJ2-3
SAQGASDTQY
>13|TRBV7-9|TRBJ2-7
ASSPGAGAPYEQY
>11|TRBV20-1|TRBJ2-7
SAERSELYEQY
>13|TRBV5-6|TRBJ1-4
ASSYGQATNEKLF
>12|TRBV19|TRBJ1-1
ASSNFQGRAEAF
>11|TRBV28|TRBJ2-7
ATRGTVTYEQY
>12|TRBV30|TRBJ1-1
AWSVGGSNTEAF
>11|TRBV20-1|TRBJ1-2
SAKDRGPYGYT
>13|TRBV15|TRBJ1-2
ATSREPGPDYGYT
>17|TRBV6-1|TRBJ2-3
ASSRQRVGSRLDTDTQY
>10|TRBV9|TRBJ1-6
ASSGGESPLH
>11|TRBV5-1|TRBJ2-1
ASSSSRADEQF
>12|TRBV11-2|TRBJ1-1
ASSLYSSATEAF
>17|TRBV7-2|TRBJ2-1
ASSFPWGRLAGDYNEQF